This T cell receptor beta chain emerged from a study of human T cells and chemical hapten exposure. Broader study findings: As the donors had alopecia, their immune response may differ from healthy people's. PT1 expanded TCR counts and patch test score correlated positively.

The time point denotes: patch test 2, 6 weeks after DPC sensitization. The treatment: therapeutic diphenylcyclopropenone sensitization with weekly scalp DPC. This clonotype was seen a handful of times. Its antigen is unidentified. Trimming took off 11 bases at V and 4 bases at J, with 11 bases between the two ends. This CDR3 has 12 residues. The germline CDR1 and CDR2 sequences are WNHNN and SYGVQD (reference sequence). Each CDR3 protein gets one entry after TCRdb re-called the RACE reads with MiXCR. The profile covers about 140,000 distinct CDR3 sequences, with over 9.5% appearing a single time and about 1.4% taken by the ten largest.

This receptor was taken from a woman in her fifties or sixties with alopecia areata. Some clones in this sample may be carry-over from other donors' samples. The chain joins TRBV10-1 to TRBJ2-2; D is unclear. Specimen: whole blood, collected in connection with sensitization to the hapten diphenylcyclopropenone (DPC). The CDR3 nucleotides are TGCGCCGTAGGACCGACCACCGGGGAGCTGTTTTTT. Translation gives CAVGPTTGELFF.